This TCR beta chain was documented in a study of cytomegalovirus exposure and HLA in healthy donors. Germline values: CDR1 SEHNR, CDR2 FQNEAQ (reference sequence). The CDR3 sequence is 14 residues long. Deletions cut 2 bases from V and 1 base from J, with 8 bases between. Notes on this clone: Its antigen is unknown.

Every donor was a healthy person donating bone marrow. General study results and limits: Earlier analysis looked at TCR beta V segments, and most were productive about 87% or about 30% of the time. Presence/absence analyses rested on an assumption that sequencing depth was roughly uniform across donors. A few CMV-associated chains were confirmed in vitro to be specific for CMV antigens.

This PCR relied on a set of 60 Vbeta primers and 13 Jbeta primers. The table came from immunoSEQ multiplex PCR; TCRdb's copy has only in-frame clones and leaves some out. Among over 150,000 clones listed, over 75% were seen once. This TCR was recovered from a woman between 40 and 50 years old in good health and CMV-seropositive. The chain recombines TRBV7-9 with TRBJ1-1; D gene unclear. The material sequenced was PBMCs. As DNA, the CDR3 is TGTGCCAGCAGCTTAATTCAGGCGAACACTGAAGCTTTCTTT. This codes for CASSLIQANTEAFF.